Below, 24 T cell receptor beta chains from the same sample are listed, as sequenced in a study of regulatory T cells in long-lasting Graves disease (dated by TCRdb to the early 2020s). The library came from multiplex PCR. TCRdb lists the instrument as Illumina HiSeq 4000. TCR beta libraries were built with iRepertoire HTBI primers and Arm-PCR amplification of CDR3 regions. TCRdb trimmed the raw reads at Q25, called clones with MiXCR and kept productive beta chains. Each entry merges the rows of one CDR3 protein and shows their most common DNA and genes. The sample records fewer than 650,000 distinct CDR3 sequences, roughly 15% of which are singletons. Together, the top ten hold around 18% of the sample. What this sample's time point label stands for: newly diagnosed GD, antithyroid drugs for less than 3 months. For both TCR sequencing and RNA sequencing, RNA was extracted from PBMCs in TRIzol. These records were also assigned to another study, of T cells in Graves' hyperthyroidism and ophthalmopathy.

The sequencing here drew on peripheral blood mononuclear cells (PBMCs), taken at new diagnosis, from a patient treated with antithyroid drugs. Receptors originate from a woman in her 30s with Graves disease. Donor details come from another sample of the same person, matched by shared clones.

There are a few counts of this clonotype. A much more abundant neighbour one base away suggests this may be a read error. Lacking the conserved final phenylalanine or tryptophan, this CDR3 likely reflects a read error. The chain carries TRBV12-3 or TRBV12-4 and TRBJ1-1; tentatively, D is TRBD1 (6 bases). V lost 5 bases and J 4 bases, leaving 14 bases between the germline ends. This CDR3 has 14 amino acids. Here the CDR3 DNA reads TGTGCCAGCAGTCTGGGGGGGCGAAGCACTGAAGCTTTCCTT. Protein sequence: CASSLGGRSTEAFL.

This clonotype was counted at least ten times. The V call is TRBV5-1, the J call TRBJ1-1; TRBD1 matches at 8 bases. This CDR3 has 17 amino acids. V shed 0 bases, J shed 0 bases, and the junction held 7 bases outside the gene matches. Looked up from germline, CDR1 is SGHRS and CDR2 is YFSETQ. In nucleotides, the CDR3 is TGCGCCAGCAGCTTGGCCTCCGGGACAGGTATGAACACTGAAGCTTTCTTT. Its protein is CASSLASGTGMNTEAFF.

This sequence joins TRBV29-1 and TRBJ2-1; 8 positions agree with TRBD1. The DNA matches TRBJ2-5 better at its end, which makes the J call doubtful. There are 12 residues in the CDR3. In germline, CDR1 is SQVTM, CDR2 ANQGSEA. CDR3 bases: TGCAGCGTTGCAGGGGGCTCAAAGACCCAGTACTTC. Amino acids: CSVAGGSKTQYF.

This clonotype occurred a few times. The V call is TRBV10-3, the J call TRBJ2-7, with D possibly TRBD1 on 5 matching bases. CDR1 is ENHRY and CDR2 is SYGVKD in the germline V gene. The V end was cut by 3 bases, the J end by 0 bases, with 9 bases between. The CDR3 loop spans 14 amino acids. The CDR3 DNA reads TGTGCCATCAGTGACCGACAGAGCTCCTACGAGCAGTACTTC. This sequence encodes CAISDRQSSYEQYF.

This clonotype was seen repeatedly, ten times or more. The chain joins TRBV11-2 to TRBJ2-3, with 10 bases matching TRBD2. The CDR3 spans 17 residues. CDR1 is SGHAT, CDR2 FQNNGV, per germline. V gave up 1 base and J gave up 10 bases; unmatched junction bases: 14. CDR3 DNA: TGTGCCAGCAGCTTAGGAAGCGGGAGGGCCGGCCCCCTCTCGCAGTATTTT. It codes for CASSLGSGRAGPLSQYF.

The CDR3 is CASSSPGPYLGELFF. DNA of the CDR3: TGTGCCAGCAGTTCCCCGGGGCCCTACCTCGGGGAGCTGTTTTTT. The chain carries TRBV28 and TRBJ2-2, with D perhaps TRBD1 or TRBD2 (5 bases each). The CDR3 contains 15 residues. Trimming pared 4 bases from V and 7 bases from J, leaving 16 bases between. Germline assignment: CDR1 MDHEN and CDR2 SYDVKM.

J is TRBJ1-3 and V is TRBV12-3 or TRBV12-4, with D possibly TRBD1 on 6 matching bases. The CDR3 is 16 amino acids. The germline V and J ends were trimmed by 4 bases and 0 bases, with 13 bases remaining between them. The CDR3 DNA is TGTGCCAGCAGTTGGGGAGCACAGGGCTCTGGAAACACCATATATTTT. It translates to CASSWGAQGSGNTIYF.

This clonotype came up a few times. This sequence joins TRBV20-1 and TRBJ1-5, with D perhaps matching TRBD1 (5 bases). CDR1 is DFQATT, CDR2 SNEGSKA, per germline (reference sequence). The V and J ends lost 2 bases and 2 bases respectively, with 16 bases between them. The CDR3 has 16 amino acids. The CDR3 DNA reads TGCAGTGCTAGAAAATGGGGGAGTCCGGGCAATCAGCCCCAGCATTTT. Its protein is CSARKWGSPGNQPQHF.

This clonotype showed up many times. The rearrangement joins TRBV6-5 to TRBJ2-1; 13 positions agree with TRBD2. This CDR3 region has 16 residues. With V trimmed by 2 bases and J by 7 bases, 5 bases remained unmatched. Germline CDR1 and CDR2: MNHEY and SVGAGI. In nucleotides, the CDR3 is TGTGCCAGCAGTTACCCTGGACTAGCGGGAGCAAATGAGCAGTTCTTC. Translating gives CASSYPGLAGANEQFF.

There are a few counts of this clonotype. The rearrangement uses TRBV4-1 and TRBJ2-2; 8 nucleotides match TRBD2. The trim removed 5 bases at V and 9 bases at J, leaving 11 bases unmatched. Germline values: CDR1 MGHRA, CDR2 YSYEKL. The CDR3 is 15 amino acids. The CDR3 sequence is CASSAIPGLERELFF. The CDR3 DNA reads as TGCGCCAGCAGCGCCATACCGGGACTAGAGAGGGAGCTGTTTTTT.

This clonotype was picked up a small number of times. The J gene is TRBJ1-4, the V gene TRBV11-2; the match to TRBD1 covers 9 bases. With V trimmed by 5 bases and J by 5 bases, 15 bases remained unmatched. The CDR3 consists of 18 residues. Germline CDR1 and CDR2: SGHAT and FQNNGV. CDR3 DNA: TGTGCCAGCAGCCAGCAGTCCCGTTGGGGACAGGGAAATGAAAAACTGTTTTTT. Its translation: CASSQQSRWGQGNEKLFF. The whole variable domain, remainder taken from reference TRBV11-2 and TRBJ1-4, is EAGVAQSPRYKIIEKRQSVAFWCNPISGHATLYWYQQILGQGPKLLIQFQNNGVVDDSQLPKDRFSAERLKGVDSTLKIQPAKLEDSAVYLCASSQQSRWGQGNEKLFFGSGTQLSVL.

Only one count was recorded for this clonotype. The genes are TRBV7-3 and TRBJ2-1; 10 bases are a match to TRBD2. Germline CDR1 and CDR2: SGHTA and FQGTGA. J was trimmed by 3 bases and V by 5 bases; bases with no gene match: 7. This CDR3 comprises 16 residues. CDR3 DNA sequence: TGTGCCAGCAGCAGCCAACTAGCGGGACGCTACAATGAGCAGTTCTTC. The encoded protein is CASSSQLAGRYNEQFF.

This clonotype showed up just a few times. The chain carries TRBV5-1 and TRBJ1-1; D gene uncertain. The V end lost 4 bases, the J end lost 3 bases, and 10 bases lay between the germline ends. This CDR3 spans 13 amino acids. Per germline, CDR1 SGHRS and CDR2 YFSETQ. DNA for the CDR3: TGCGCCAGCAGCCCGGTTGGGGACACTGAAGCTTTCTTT. It is translated as CASSPVGDTEAFF.

This clonotype was recorded many times. The CDR3 region is CASSLDSPPNYGYTF. The CDR3 DNA follows: TGTGCCAGCAGCCTCGACAGCCCCCCTAACTATGGCTACACCTTC. The chain links TRBV7-6 to TRBJ1-2; D possibly corresponds to TRBD1 (5 bases). Trimming cost V 5 bases and J 0 bases, with 13 bases left between them. Per the germline V gene, CDR1 is SGHVS and CDR2 is FNYEAQ. The length of the CDR3 is 15 residues.

This clonotype was seen repeatedly, ten times or more. The rearrangement links TRBV6-5 to TRBJ1-5, with D possibly TRBD1 on 6 matching bases. Germline CDR1 and CDR2: MNHEY and SVGAGI. The CDR3 extends over 14 amino acids. With 2 bases removed from V and 5 bases from J, the gap between germline ends came to 10 bases. The CDR3: CASSYADSHQPQHF. Written as DNA, the CDR3 is TGTGCCAGCAGTTACGCGGACAGTCATCAGCCCCAGCATTTT.

This clonotype was counted between two and nine times. As DNA, the CDR3 is TGCAGTGCTAGGGGAGAGAGTGGGTCCTACAATGAGCAGTTCTTC. As protein: CSARGESGSYNEQFF. The rearrangement links TRBV20-1 to TRBJ2-1, with TRBD2 as a possible D gene (5 bases). Trimming took off 3 bases at V and 1 base at J, with 13 bases between the two ends. This CDR3 has 15 amino acids. From germline, CDR1 is DFQATT and CDR2 SNEGSKA (reference sequence).

This chain connects TRBV19 to TRBJ1-5; a weak D match, TRBD1 (5 bases). Germline V gene lookup returns CDR1 LNHDA and CDR2 SQIVND (reference sequence). The CDR3 sequence is 14 residues long. V was shortened by 7 bases and J by 4 bases, with 14 bases between the two germline ends. The CDR3 loop reads CASTGLVSNQPQHF. CDR3 DNA sequence: TGTGCCAGTACGGGGCTTGTTAGTAATCAGCCCCAGCATTTT.

There are many counts of this clonotype. This sequence joins TRBV6-1 and TRBJ2-1, with 10 bases lining up with TRBD2. Germline CDR1 MNHNS, CDR2 SASEGT. The V gene end was trimmed by 10 bases and the J gene end by 4 bases; junction bases not matched to a gene: 7. The CDR3 spans 14 residues. The CDR3 region is CATKREGAYNEQFF. DNA of the CDR3: TGTGCCACCAAGCGGGAGGGGGCGTACAATGAGCAGTTCTTC.

This chain connects TRBV3-1 to TRBJ2-7; 8 bases map to TRBD2. V shed 4 bases and J 4 bases; nucleotides not matched to a gene: 6. Germline lookup yields CDR1 LGHDT and CDR2 YNNKEL (reference sequence). The CDR3 runs to 14 residues. CDR3: CASSLWREDYEQYF. CDR3 DNA: TGTGCCAGCAGCCTCTGGCGGGAGGATTACGAGCAGTACTTC.

This clonotype was counted ten times or more. The V call is TRBV18, the J call TRBJ2-7; D is undetermined. From germline, CDR1 is KGHSH and CDR2 LQKENI. This CDR3 spans 12 amino acids. V gave up 5 bases and J gave up 3 bases, with 8 bases separating them. The CDR3 nucleotides are TGTGCCAGCTCAAACGCGGTCTACGAGCAGTACTTC. Translating gives CASSNAVYEQYF. Variable domain in full (rest from reference TRBV18 and TRBJ2-7): NAGVMQNPRHLVRRRGQEARLRCSPMKGHSHVYWYRQLPEEGLKFMVYLQKENIIDESGMPKERFSAEFPKEGPSILRIQQVVRGDSAAYFCASSNAVYEQYFGPGTRLTVT.

This clonotype was observed a handful of times. V is TRBV12-3 or TRBV12-4 and J is TRBJ2-7, with D perhaps given as TRBD1 or TRBD2 (5 bases each). This CDR3 spans 14 amino acids. V lost 3 bases to trimming and J lost 2 bases, with 11 bases between them. The CDR3 DNA follows: TGTGCCAGCAGTTTTAGGACGGGACCCTACGAGCAGTACTTC. Translation: CASSFRTGPYEQYF.

The chain has TRBV24-1 and TRBJ2-2; D is ambiguous. The ends were cut back, 10 bases at V and 6 bases at J, with 8 bases in the middle. Germline V gene data show CDR1 as KGHDR and CDR2 as SFDVKD. There are 11 residues in the CDR3. This CDR3 reads CATYGSGELFF. The CDR3, as DNA: TGTGCCACATATGGGTCCGGGGAGCTGTTTTTT.

The rearrangement links TRBV29-1 to TRBJ1-4; TRBD1 agrees at 9 bases. Per germline, CDR1 SQVTM and CDR2 ANQGSEA. V lost 3 bases and J lost 10; bases outside the gene matches: 9. The CDR3 sequence is 14 residues long. In nucleotides, the CDR3 is TGCAGCGTTGATGTTGGGGACAGGGTGGGAAAACTGTTTTTT. It translates to CSVDVGDRVGKLFF.

V is TRBV29-1 and J is TRBJ2-7; D perhaps matches TRBD2 (7 bases). The V gene lost 7 bases and the J gene lost 2 bases, with 24 bases spanning the gap. This CDR3 has 16 amino acids. Germline CDR1 SQVTM, CDR2 ANQGSEA. CDR3 amino acids: CSGRGGKGRGPYEQYF. CDR3 bases: TGCAGCGGGAGGGGGGGGAAGGGGAGAGGGCCCTACGAGCAGTACTTC.